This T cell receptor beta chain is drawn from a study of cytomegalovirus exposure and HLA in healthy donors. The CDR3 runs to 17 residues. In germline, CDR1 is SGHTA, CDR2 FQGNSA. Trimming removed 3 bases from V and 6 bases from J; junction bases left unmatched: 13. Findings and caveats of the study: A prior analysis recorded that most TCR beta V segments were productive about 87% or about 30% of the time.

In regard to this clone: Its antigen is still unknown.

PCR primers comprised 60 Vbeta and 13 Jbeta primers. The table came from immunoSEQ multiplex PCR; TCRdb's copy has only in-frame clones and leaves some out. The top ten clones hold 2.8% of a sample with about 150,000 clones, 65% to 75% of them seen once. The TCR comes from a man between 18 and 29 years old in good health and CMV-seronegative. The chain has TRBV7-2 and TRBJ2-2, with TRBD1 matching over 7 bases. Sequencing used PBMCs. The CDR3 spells CASSFPIRGSIAGELFF. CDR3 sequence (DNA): TGTGCCAGCAGCTTTCCGATCAGGGGGTCGATCGCCGGGGAGCTGTTTTTT. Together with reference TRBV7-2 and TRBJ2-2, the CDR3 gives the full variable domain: GAGVSQSPSNKVTEKGKDVELRCDPISGHTALYWYRQSLGQGLEFLIYFQGNSAPDKSGLPSDRFSAERTGGSVSTLTIQRTQQEDSAVYLCASSFPIRGSIAGELFFGEGSRLTVL.